The clone carrying this T cell receptor beta chain appeared once. V lost 3 bases and J 3 bases, leaving 9 bases between the germline ends. Germline CDR1 is LNHDA and CDR2 is SQIVND (reference sequence). The CDR3 has 14 residues. These data come from a study of blood T cell repertoires in COVID-19. Study context: Acute and convalescent COVID-19 samples came from the United States, Italy and Spain.

Per the original data handling: For nucleated cells, counts were estimated from reference gene primer amplification. Clones were sequenced by immunoSEQ multiplex PCR, and TCRdb holds only the in-frame ones, with some missing. V and J calls and clone size are as listed in that table; D and trimming were resolved from the DNA. Of tens of thousands of clones in the sample, approximately 80% are singletons; the top ten hold 35% to 50%. The chain combines TRBV19 with TRBJ1-5; D is uncertain. This clonotype was sampled from an elderly man with acute or convalescent COVID-19. The specimen was peripheral blood. The CDR3 DNA reads as TGTGCCAGTAGTATTAAACAGATCAATCAGCCCCAGCATTTT. This gives the protein CASSIKQINQPQHF.